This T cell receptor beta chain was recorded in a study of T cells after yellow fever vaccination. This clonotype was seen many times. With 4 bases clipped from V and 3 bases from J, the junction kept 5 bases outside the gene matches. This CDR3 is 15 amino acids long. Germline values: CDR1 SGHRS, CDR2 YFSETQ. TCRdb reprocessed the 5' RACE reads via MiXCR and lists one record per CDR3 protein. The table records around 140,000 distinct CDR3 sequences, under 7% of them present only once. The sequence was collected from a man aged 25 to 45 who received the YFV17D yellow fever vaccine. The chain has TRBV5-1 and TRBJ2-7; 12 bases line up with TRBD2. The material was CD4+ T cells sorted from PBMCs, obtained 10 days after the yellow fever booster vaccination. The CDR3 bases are TGCGCCAGCAGCGGGACTAGCGGGCCGATCTACGAGCAGTACTTC. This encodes CASSGTSGPIYEQYF.